This passage covers 13 T cell receptor beta chains from one sample sequenced in a study of blood T cells in healthy people across ages. A second PCR, run for roughly 7 to 11 cycles, used a sample-barcoded 5' primer plus a J-beta primer mix. TCRdb ran MiXCR on the 5' RACE reads and lists one entry per CDR3 protein. The sample has over a million distinct CDR3 sequences, approximately 42% seen once. The sample taken for sequencing was blood. These receptors all come from a woman aged 18-29 years in good health.

The chain has TRBV27 and TRBJ2-4; D gene ambiguous. The DNA end is a closer match to TRBJ2-7, so the J assignment may be wrong. The germline CDR1 and CDR2 sequences are MNHEY and SMNVEV (reference sequence). This CDR3 spans 13 amino acids. CDR3 region: CASSATGKYEQYF. DNA for the CDR3: TGTGCCAGCAGTGCCACGGGTAAATACGAGCAGTACTTC.

This chain uses TRBV27 with TRBJ1-6; D not resolved. CDR1 and CDR2 from the germline V gene are MNHEY and SMNVEV (reference sequence). This CDR3 has 16 amino acids. V was pared by 6 bases and J by 0 bases, with 12 bases between. The CDR3 DNA reads as TGTGCCAGCAGCTCTTGGGCCAGCTCCTATAATTCACCCCTCCACTTT. Translated: CASSSWASSYNSPLHF.

This clonotype was detected a few times. This chain uses TRBV12-3 or TRBV12-4 with TRBJ2-3, with D possibly matching TRBD1 (5 bases). The CDR3 runs 13 residues. V gave up 5 bases and J gave up 11 bases, with 17 bases separating them. The CDR3 coding sequence is TGTGCCAGCAGTCTCCTTAGGGGAATCGGGCAGTATTTT. The encoded protein is CASSLLRGIGQYF.

The CDR3 DNA sequence: TGCGCCAGCAGCTCCAGGGCCCCCTGGGGCACAGATACGCAGTATTTT. Residues: CASSSRAPWGTDTQYF. This chain uses TRBV5-1 with TRBJ2-3; D perhaps matches TRBD1 (5 bases). V lost 3 bases to trimming and J lost 1 base, with 15 bases between them. Germline CDR1 and CDR2: SGHRS and YFSETQ. CDR3 length equals 16 residues. The full variable domain, with the rest looked up from reference TRBV5-1 and TRBJ2-3, is KAGVTQTPRYLIKTRGQQVTLSCSPISGHRSVSWYQQTPGQGLQFLFEYFSETQRNKGNFPGRFSGRQFSNSRSEMNVSTLELGDSALYLCASSSRAPWGTDTQYFGPGTRLTVL.

This clonotype was detected ten times or more. The chain recombines TRBV4-1 with TRBJ2-1; a weak D match, TRBD2 (6 bases). The CDR3 spans 17 residues. The V gene lost 1 base and the J gene lost 5 bases, with 18 bases spanning the gap. Germline V gene lookup returns CDR1 MGHRA and CDR2 YSYEKL. CDR3 sequence reads: CASSQGASLAMHNEQFF. The CDR3 bases are TGCGCCAGCAGCCAAGGGGCTAGCCTAGCGATGCACAATGAGCAGTTCTTC.

J is TRBJ1-4 and V is TRBV7-9, with 9 positions matching TRBD1. After removal of 1 base from V and 6 bases from J, the junction contained 9 bases not matched to a gene. The CDR3 has 17 amino acids. Germline CDR1 reads SEHNR; CDR2 reads FQNEAQ (reference sequence). The CDR3 DNA follows: TGTGCCAGCAGCTTAGTGAGCCGGGACAGGGTGGATGAAAAACTGTTTTTT. It yields the protein CASSLVSRDRVDEKLFF.

The chain is built from TRBV6-2 or TRBV6-3 and TRBJ2-1; tentatively, D is TRBD2 (7 bases). Trimming shortened V by 4 bases and J by 7 bases, and 11 bases separated the two germline ends. Germline V CDR1 and CDR2: MNHEY, SVGEGT. This CDR3 is 13 amino acids long. CDR3 nucleotides: TGTGCCAGCAGTTGGGGGGGCGCGAATGAGCAGTTCTTC. Translating it yields CASSWGGANEQFF.

This sequence joins TRBV12-3 or TRBV12-4 and TRBJ2-1, with 8 bases lining up with TRBD1. This CDR3 has 14 residues. V lost 4 bases to trimming and J lost 8 bases; unmatched junction nucleotides: 7. The CDR3 spells CASSYPETGDEQFF. For the CDR3, the DNA is TGTGCCAGCAGTTACCCCGAGACAGGGGATGAGCAGTTCTTC.

This clonotype turned up a few times. The rearrangement links TRBV2 to TRBJ2-1; D is ambiguous. Germline loops: CDR1 SNHLY, CDR2 FYNNEI. This CDR3 has 11 residues. Trimming left V 8 bases short and J 6 bases short, with 8 bases between. The CDR3 DNA reads TGTGCCAGCGGTAGGCGCAATGAGCAGTTCTTC. Its protein is CASGRRNEQFF.

The J gene is TRBJ1-1, the V gene TRBV7-9; 9 bases line up with TRBD1. V lost 5 bases to trimming and J lost 0 bases; unmatched junction nucleotides: 4. Germline CDR1 and CDR2: SEHNR and FQNEAQ (reference sequence). The CDR3 length is 15 residues. For the CDR3, the DNA is TGTGCCAGCAGCATAGACAGGGGGATGAACACTGAAGCTTTCTTT. Translating it yields CASSIDRGMNTEAFF.

The genes are TRBV6-6 and TRBJ1-5; 8 bases agree with TRBD1. The germline V gene encodes CDR1 MNHNY and CDR2 SVGAGI (reference sequence). The junction had 7 bases not matched to a gene; V was cut back by 5 bases and J by 4 bases. CDR3 length: 15 residues. The CDR3 nucleotides read TGTGCCAGCAGTACCATACAGGGGGGGAATCAGCCCCAGCATTTT. It yields the protein CASSTIQGGNQPQHF.

This clonotype was counted only a few times. The J gene is TRBJ2-1, the V gene TRBV5-1; 9 positions agree with TRBD2. Germline V CDR1 and CDR2: SGHRS, YFSETQ. The ends lost 7 bases at V and 7 bases at J; junction bases unmatched: 9. This CDR3 contains 14 residues. CDR3 coding DNA: TGCGCCAGCCAAGGGACTAGCATCAGGAATGAGCAGTTCTTC. It translates to CASQGTSIRNEQFF.

This clonotype has more than one count but fewer than ten. CDR3 nucleotide sequence: TGCGCCAGCAGCCGTAGGGGACAGGGGGTCTCCTACAATGAGCAGTTCTTC. Protein: CASSRRGQGVSYNEQFF. The chain is built from TRBV4-3 and TRBJ2-1; TRBD1 agrees at 11 bases. The V and J ends lost 4 bases and 0 bases, in that order; junction bases with no gene match: 5. The CDR3 totals 17 residues. CDR1 is LGHNA and CDR2 is YSLEER in the germline V gene.